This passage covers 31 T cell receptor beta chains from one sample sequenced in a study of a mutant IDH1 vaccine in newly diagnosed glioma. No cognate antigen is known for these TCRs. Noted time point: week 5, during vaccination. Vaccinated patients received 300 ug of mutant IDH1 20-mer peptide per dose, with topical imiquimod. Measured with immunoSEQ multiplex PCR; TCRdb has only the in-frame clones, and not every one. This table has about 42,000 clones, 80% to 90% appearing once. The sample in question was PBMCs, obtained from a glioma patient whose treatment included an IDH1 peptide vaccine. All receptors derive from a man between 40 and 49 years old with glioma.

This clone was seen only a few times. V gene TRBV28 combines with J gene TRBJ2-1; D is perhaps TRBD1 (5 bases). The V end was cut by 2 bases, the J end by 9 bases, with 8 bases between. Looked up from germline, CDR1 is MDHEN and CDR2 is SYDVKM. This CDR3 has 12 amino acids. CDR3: CASSLARGEQFF. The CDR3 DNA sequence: TGTGCCAGCAGTTTAGCTAGGGGTGAGCAGTTCTTC. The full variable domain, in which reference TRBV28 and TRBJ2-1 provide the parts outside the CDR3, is DVKVTQSSRYLVKRTGEKVFLECVQDMDHENMFWYRQDPGLGLRLIYFSYDVKMKEKGDIPEGYSVSREKKERFSLILESASTNQTSMYLCASSLARGEQFFGPGTRLTVL.

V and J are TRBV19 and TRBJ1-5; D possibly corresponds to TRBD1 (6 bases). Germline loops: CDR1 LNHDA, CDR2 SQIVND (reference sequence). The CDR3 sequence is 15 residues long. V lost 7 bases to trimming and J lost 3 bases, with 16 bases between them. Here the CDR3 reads CASTQTGVLNQPQHF. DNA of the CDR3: TGTGCCAGTACCCAGACAGGAGTCCTCAATCAGCCCCAGCATTTT.

The CDR3 spells CASSMGARNQPQHF. The CDR3 region has the DNA TGTGCCAGTAGTATGGGGGCGCGGAATCAGCCCCAGCATTTT. The chain employs TRBV19 and TRBJ1-5; a weak D match, TRBD1 (6 bases). V was trimmed by 3 bases and J by 4 bases, leaving 10 bases between them. Germline lookup yields CDR1 LNHDA and CDR2 SQIVND (reference sequence). The CDR3 consists of 14 residues.

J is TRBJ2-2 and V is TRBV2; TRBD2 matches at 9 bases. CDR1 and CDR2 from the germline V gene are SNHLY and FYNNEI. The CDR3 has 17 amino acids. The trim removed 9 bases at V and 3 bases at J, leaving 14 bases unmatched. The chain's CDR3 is CARLYLARGGDTGELFF. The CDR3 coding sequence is TGTGCCAGACTCTATCTCGCGCGGGGGGGGGACACCGGGGAGCTGTTTTTT.

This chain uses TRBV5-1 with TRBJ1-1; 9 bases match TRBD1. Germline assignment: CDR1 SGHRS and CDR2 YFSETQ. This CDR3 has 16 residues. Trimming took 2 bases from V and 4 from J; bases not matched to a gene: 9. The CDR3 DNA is TGCGCCAGCAGCTTATTAAGCGGGACAGGGTCCACTGAAGCTTTCTTT. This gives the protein CASSLLSGTGSTEAFF.

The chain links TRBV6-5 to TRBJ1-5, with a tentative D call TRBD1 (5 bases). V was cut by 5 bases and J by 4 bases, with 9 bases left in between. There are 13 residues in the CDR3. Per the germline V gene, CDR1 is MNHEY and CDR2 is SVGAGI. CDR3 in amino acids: CASSQQVNQPQHF. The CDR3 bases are TGTGCCAGCAGTCAACAGGTGAATCAGCCCCAGCATTTT.

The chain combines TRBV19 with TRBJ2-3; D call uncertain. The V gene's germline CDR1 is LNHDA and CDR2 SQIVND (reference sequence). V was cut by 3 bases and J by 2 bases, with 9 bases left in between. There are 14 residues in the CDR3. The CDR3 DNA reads TGTGCCAGTAGTATTTGGAGACACACAGATACGCAGTATTTT. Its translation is CASSIWRHTDTQYF.

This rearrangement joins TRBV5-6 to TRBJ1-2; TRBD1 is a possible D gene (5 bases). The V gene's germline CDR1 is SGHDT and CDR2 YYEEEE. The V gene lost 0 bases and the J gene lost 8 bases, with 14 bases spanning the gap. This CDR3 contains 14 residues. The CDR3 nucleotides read TGTGCCAGCAGCTTGGGTTGGGGGACTGGAGGCTACACCTTC. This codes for CASSLGWGTGGYTF.

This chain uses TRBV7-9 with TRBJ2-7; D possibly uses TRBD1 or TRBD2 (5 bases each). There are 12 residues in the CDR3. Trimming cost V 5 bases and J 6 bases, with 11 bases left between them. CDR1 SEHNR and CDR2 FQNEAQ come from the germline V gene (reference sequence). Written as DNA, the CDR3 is TGTGCCAGCAGCGAGGTAGGGACCGAGCAGTACTTC. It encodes CASSEVGTEQYF.

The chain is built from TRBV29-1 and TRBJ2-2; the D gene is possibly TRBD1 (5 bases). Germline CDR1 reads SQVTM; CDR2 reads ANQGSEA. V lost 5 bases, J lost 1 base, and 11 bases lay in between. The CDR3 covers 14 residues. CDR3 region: CSVRGLGNTGELFF. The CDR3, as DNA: TGCAGCGTTAGGGGTCTAGGGAACACCGGGGAGCTGTTTTTT.

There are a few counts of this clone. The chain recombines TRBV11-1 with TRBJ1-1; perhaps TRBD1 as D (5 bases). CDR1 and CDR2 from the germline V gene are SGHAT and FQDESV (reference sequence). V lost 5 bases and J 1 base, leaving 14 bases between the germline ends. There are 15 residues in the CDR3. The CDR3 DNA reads TGTGCCAGCAGCCCCGCAGGGTATTCGAACACTGAAGCTTTCTTT. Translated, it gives CASSPAGYSNTEAFF.

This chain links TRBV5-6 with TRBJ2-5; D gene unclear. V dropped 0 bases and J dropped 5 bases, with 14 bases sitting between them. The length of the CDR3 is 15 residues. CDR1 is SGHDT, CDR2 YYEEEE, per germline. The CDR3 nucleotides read TGTGCCAGCAGCTTGGGGCACGACGAAGGGGAGACCCAGTACTTC. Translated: CASSLGHDEGETQYF. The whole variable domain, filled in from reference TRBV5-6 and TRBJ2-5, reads DAGVTQSPTHLIKTRGQQVTLRCSPKSGHDTVSWYQQALGQGPQFIFQYYEEEERQRGNFPDRFSGHQFPNYSSELNVNALLLGDSALYLCASSLGHDEGETQYFGPGTRLLVL.

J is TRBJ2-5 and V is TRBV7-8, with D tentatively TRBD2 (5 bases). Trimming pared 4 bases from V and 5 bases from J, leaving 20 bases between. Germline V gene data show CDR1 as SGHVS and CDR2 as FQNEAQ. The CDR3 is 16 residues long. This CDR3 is CASSWGSIAIDETQYF. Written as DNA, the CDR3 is TGTGCCAGCAGCTGGGGTTCGATAGCGATCGATGAGACCCAGTACTTC.

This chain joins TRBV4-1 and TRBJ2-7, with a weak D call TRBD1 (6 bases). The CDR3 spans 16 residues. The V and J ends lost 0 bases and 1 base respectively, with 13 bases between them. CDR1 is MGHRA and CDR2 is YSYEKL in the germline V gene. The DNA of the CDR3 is TGCGCCAGCAGCCAAGAGACGGCAGGGGTTTCCTACGAGCAGTACTTC. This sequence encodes CASSQETAGVSYEQYF.

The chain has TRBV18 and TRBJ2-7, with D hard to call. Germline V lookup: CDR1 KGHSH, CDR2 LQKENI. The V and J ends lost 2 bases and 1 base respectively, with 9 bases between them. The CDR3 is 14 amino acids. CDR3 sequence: CASSPMDGSYEQYF. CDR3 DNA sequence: TGTGCCAGCTCACCAATGGACGGATCCTACGAGCAGTACTTC.

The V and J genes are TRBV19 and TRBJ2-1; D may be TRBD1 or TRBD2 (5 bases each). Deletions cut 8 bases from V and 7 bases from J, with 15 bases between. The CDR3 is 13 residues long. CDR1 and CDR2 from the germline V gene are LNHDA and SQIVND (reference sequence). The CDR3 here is CASGRLGENEQFF. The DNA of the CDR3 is TGTGCCAGTGGCCGGTTGGGGGAAAATGAGCAGTTCTTC.

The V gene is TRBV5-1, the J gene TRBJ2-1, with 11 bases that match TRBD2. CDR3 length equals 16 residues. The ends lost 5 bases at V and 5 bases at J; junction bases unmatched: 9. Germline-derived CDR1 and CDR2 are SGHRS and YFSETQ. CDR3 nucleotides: TGCGCCAGCAGGGCGACTAGCGGGGTGCGGGACAATGAGCAGTTCTTC. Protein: CASRATSGVRDNEQFF.

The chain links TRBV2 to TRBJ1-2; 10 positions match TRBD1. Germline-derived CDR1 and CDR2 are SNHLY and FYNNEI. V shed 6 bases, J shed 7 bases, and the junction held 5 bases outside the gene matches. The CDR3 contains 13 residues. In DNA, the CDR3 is TGTGCCAGCAGGGGGACAGGGGAGGGTGGCTACACCTTC. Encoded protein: CASRGTGEGGYTF.

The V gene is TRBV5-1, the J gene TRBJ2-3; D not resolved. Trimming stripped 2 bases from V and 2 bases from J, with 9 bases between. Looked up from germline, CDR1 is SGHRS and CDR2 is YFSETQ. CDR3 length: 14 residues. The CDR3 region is CASSFGKVTDTQYF. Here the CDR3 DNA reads TGCGCCAGCAGCTTTGGTAAAGTCACAGATACGCAGTATTTT.

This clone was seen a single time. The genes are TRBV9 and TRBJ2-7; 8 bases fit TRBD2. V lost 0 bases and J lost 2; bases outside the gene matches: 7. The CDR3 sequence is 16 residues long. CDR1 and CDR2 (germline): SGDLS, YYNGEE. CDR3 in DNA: TGTGCCAGCAGCGTAGCGGTAGCGGGACCTCCCTACGAGCAGTACTTC. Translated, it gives CASSVAVAGPPYEQYF.

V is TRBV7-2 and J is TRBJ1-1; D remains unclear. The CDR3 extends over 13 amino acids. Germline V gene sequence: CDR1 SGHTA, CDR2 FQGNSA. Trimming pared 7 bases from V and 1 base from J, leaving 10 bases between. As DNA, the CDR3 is TGTGCCAGCACCCTGGACTGGAACACTGAAGCTTTCTTT. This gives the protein CASTLDWNTEAFF. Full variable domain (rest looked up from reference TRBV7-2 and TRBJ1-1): GAGVSQSPSNKVTEKGKDVELRCDPISGHTALYWYRQSLGQGLEFLIYFQGNSAPDKSGLPSDRFSAERTGGSVSTLTIQRTQQEDSAVYLCASTLDWNTEAFFGQGTRLTVV.

DNA for the CDR3: TGTGCCAGCAGGGCCCCAAATGAAAAACTGTTTTTT. This sequence encodes CASRAPNEKLFF. This sequence joins TRBV28 and TRBJ1-4, with D hard to call. The CDR3 length is 12 residues. Germline CDR1 is MDHEN and CDR2 is SYDVKM. Between the trimmed V and J ends, which lost 6 bases and 5 bases, there was a span of 7 bases.

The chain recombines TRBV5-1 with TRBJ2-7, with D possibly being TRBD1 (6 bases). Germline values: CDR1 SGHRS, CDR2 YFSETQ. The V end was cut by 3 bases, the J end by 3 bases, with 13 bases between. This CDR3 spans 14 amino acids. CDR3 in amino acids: CASSWTEGLYEQYF. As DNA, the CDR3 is TGCGCCAGCAGCTGGACAGAGGGGCTCTACGAGCAGTACTTC.

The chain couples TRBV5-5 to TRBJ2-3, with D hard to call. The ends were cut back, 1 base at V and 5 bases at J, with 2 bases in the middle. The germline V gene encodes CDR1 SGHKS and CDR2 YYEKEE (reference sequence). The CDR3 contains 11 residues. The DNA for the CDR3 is TGTGCCAGCAGCTTGAAAGATACGCAGTATTTT. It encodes CASSLKDTQYF.

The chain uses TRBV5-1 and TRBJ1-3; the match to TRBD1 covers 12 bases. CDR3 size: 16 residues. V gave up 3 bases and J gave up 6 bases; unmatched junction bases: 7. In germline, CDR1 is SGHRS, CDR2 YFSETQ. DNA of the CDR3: TGCGCCAGCAGCTACTCCGGGACAGGGGGCGAAAACACCATATATTTT. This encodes CASSYSGTGGENTIYF.

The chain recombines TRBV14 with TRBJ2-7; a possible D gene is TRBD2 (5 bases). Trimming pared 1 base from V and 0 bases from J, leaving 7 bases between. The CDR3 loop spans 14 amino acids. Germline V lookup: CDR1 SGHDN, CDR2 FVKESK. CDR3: CASSQVGVSYEQYF. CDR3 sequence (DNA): TGTGCCAGCAGCCAAGTCGGGGTCTCCTACGAGCAGTACTTC.

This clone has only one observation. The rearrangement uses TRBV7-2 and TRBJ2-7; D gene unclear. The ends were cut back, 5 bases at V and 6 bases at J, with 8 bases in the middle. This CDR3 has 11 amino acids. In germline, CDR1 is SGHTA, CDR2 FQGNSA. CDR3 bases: TGTGCCAGCAGCCCCCGGGTCGAGCAGTACTTC. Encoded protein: CASSPRVEQYF.

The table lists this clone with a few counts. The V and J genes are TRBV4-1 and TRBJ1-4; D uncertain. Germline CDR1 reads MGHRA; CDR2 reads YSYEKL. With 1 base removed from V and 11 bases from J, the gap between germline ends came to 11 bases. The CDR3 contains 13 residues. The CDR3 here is CASSQGSGVKLFF. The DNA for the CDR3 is TGCGCCAGCAGCCAAGGTTCCGGCGTGAAACTGTTTTTT.

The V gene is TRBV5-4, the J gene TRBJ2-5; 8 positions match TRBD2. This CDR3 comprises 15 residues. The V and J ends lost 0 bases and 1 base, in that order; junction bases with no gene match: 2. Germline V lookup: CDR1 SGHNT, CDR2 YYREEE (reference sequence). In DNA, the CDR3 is TGTGCCAGCAGCTTGGGCGGGAGGTTCCAAGAGACCCAGTACTTC. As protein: CASSLGGRFQETQYF.

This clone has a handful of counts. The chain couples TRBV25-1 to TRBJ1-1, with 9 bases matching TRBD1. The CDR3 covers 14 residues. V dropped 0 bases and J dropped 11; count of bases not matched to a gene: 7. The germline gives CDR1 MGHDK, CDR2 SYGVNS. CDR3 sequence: CASSEYRGTGSAFF. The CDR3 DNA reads TGTGCCAGCAGTGAATATAGGGGGACAGGGTCGGCTTTCTTT.

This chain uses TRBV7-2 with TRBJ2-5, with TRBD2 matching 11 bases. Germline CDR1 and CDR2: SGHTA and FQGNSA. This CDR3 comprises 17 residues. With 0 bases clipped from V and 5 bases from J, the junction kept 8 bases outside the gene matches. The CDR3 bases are TGTGCCAGCAGCTTAGCGGTGATAGCGGGAGGGCCCGAGACCCAGTACTTC. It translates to CASSLAVIAGGPETQYF.